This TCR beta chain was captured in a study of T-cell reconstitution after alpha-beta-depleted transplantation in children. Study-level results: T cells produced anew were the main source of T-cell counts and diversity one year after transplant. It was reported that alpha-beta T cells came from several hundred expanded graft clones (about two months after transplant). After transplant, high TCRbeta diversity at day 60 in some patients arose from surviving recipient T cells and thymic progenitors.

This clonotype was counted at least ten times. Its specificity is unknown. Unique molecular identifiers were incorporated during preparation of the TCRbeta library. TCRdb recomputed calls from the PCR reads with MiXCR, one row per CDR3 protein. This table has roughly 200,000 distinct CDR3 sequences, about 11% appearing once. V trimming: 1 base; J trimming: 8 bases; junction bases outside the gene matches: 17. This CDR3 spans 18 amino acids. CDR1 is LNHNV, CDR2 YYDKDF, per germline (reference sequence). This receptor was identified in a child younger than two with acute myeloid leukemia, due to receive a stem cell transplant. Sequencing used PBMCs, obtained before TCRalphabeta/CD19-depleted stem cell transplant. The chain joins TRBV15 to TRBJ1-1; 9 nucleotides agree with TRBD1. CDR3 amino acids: CATSRVHVRDRATMEAFF. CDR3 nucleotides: TGTGCCACCAGCAGAGTCCACGTCCGGGACAGGGCCACAATGGAAGCTTTCTTT.